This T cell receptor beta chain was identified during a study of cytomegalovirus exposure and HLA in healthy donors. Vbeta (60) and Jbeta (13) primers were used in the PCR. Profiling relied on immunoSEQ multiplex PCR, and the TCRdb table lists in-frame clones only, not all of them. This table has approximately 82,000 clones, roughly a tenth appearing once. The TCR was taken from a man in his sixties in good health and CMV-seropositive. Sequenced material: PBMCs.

The CDR3 DNA reads as TGTGCCAGCAGCTTAGGTCGCCAGCAAGAGACCCAGTACTTC. Translation gives CASSLGRQQETQYF. The V call is TRBV7-2, the J call TRBJ2-5, with D uncertain. Germline V gives CDR1 SGHTA, CDR2 FQGNSA. The CDR3 sequence is 14 residues long. Trimming took 1 base from V and 2 from J, leaving 8 bases between them.